This T cell receptor (beta chain) was obtained from a study of shared clonotypes between healthy human individuals. This CDR3 has 16 residues. After removal of 7 bases from V and 4 bases from J, the junction contained 13 bases not matched to a gene. Germline V gene lookup returns CDR1 MDHEN and CDR2 SYDVKM. The protocol was immunoSEQ multiplex PCR, while the TCRdb copy is restricted to in-frame clones and leaves out a portion. The data contain over a million clones, about 80% of them singletons. The sequencing sample was made of memory CD4+ T cells from PBMCs. Subset meaning: CD45RA-negative fraction. This TCR was recovered from a man younger than 30 in good health. Some clones in this sample may be carry-over from other donors' samples. This chain uses TRBV28 with TRBJ1-3; 7 bases fit TRBD1. The chain's CDR3 is CASTRRRQGTGNTIYF. The CDR3 DNA sequence: TGTGCCAGCACCCGCCGGCGACAGGGTACCGGAAACACCATATATTTT. The full variable domain, rest sourced from reference TRBV28 and TRBJ1-3, is DVKVTQSSRYLVKRTGEKVFLECVQDMDHENMFWYRQDPGLGLRLIYFSYDVKMKEKGDIPEGYSVSREKKERFSLILESASTNQTSMYLCASTRRRQGTGNTIYFGEGSWLTVV.